These T cell receptor beta chains were read from a single sample in a study of beta chain features in type 1 diabetes. Sequencing used immunoSEQ multiplex PCR; TCRdb keeps in-frame clones, though not all of them. The top ten clones hold approximately 0.042% of a sample with 630,000 or so clones, around 15% of them seen once. The specimen was naive CD4+ T cells from blood. Receptors originate from a man between 18 and 35 years old with type 1 diabetes. CDR3s include the opening cysteine and the closing phenylalanine or tryptophan. The order of the fields is J gene, clone size, V gene, CDR3 protein. Expanded clones get a size class; other rows say once, few or many, or leave the size out.

TRBJ2-5 few TRBV7-2 CASSLIYETQYF
TRBJ2-3 few TRBV7-2 CASIPPSGISTDTQYF
TRBJ2-1 few TRBV2 CASRSGGAYNEQFF
TRBJ1-3 - TRBV12-5 CASGADREGNTIYF
TRBJ1-2 - TRBV28 CASSLGDRFYGYTF
TRBJ1-4 few TRBV13 CASSPGPDRVDEKLFF
TRBJ2-7 - TRBV30 CAWSRKWDTSYEQYF
TRBJ2-1 - TRBV4-1 CASSQVGLAYNEQFF
TRBJ2-3 few TRBV4-2 CATASATDTQYF
TRBJ1-1 few TRBV7-3 CASSINRNTEAFF
TRBJ1-2 few TRBV9 CASSVRVPGNGYTF
TRBJ2-3 few TRBV11-1 CASSFPRGEDTDTQYF
TRBJ1-1 few TRBV6-1 CASIDALRPNTEAFF
TRBJ2-7 - TRBV6-1 CASSARLGYEQYF
TRBJ2-5 few TRBV19 CASSRPDGLWETQYF
TRBJ1-5 - TRBV2 CASTRVGNQPQHF
TRBJ2-1 few TRBV7-2 CASSPAPAFGEQFF
TRBJ2-2 - TRBV7-9 CASSPHPGELFF
TRBJ2-7 - TRBV7-2 CASRLRGAGYEQYF
TRBJ1-4 few TRBV29-1 CSAVIEKLFF
TRBJ1-3 - TRBV29-1 CSVVGDHSGNTIYF
TRBJ2-1 - TRBV5-4 CASSTRQGSNEQFF
TRBJ2-7 - TRBV5-4 CASSLDYAYEQYF
TRBJ2-3 few TRBV28 CALGPPVLSLAGGRPDTQYF
TRBJ2-7 - TRBV19 CASSITDTYEQYF
TRBJ2-6 - TRBV7-9 CATTGQGSGANVLTF
TRBJ2-1 - TRBV6-5 CASSQLAGVPREQFF
TRBJ1-6 - TRBV9 CASSVLGDQSPLHF
TRBJ2-5 few TRBV4-3 CASSQEAARFVETQYF
TRBJ2-1 few TRBV7-9 CASSWTSGPYNEQFF
TRBJ1-5 - TRBV2 CASSVLGGQPQHF
TRBJ2-5 few TRBV6-5 CASSYSLTVQETQYF
TRBJ2-7 - TRBV5-1 CASSYRDHAYEQYF
TRBJ2-7 few TRBV10-3 CAISESEGSYEQYF
TRBJ2-7 - TRBV5-6 CASSPNGLAGRYEQYF
TRBJ2-7 few TRBV30 CAGDRDPYEQYF
TRBJ2-1 few TRBV18 CASSPRTSGTSSYNEQFF
TRBJ1-1 - TRBV27 CASSMYEGRKSEAFF
TRBJ1-1 - TRBV2 CASSRQGMNTEAFF
TRBJ2-1 few TRBV4-2 CASSPHPGQGAGEQFF
TRBJ1-1 - TRBV5-1 CANLPRVVVNTEAFF
TRBJ2-7 few TRBV18 CASSPTGTVYEQYF
TRBJ2-1 few TRBV25-1 CASSVTSGSRFYNEQFF
TRBJ2-7 few TRBV7-9 CASSLGAGTGGYEQYF
TRBJ2-5 few TRBV7-9 CASSLNADGQETQYF
TRBJ2-5 few TRBV4-3 CASSQDSSMRETQYF
TRBJ1-6 few TRBV18 CASSPRGQEGNSPLHF
TRBJ2-5 few TRBV28 CASSPQSGGIQYF
TRBJ2-5 few TRBV5-1 CASSLGIAGVGETQYF